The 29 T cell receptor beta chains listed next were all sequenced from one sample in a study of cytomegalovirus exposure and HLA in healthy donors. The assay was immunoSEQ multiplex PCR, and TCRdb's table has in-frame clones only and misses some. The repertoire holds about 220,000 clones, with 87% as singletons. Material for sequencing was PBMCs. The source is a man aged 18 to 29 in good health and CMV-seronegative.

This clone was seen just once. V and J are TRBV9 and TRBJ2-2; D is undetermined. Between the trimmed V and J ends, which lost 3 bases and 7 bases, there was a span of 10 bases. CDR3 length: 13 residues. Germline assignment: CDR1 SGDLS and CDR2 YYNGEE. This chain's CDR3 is CASSARVFGELFF. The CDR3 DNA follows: TGTGCCAGCAGCGCCCGTGTCTTCGGGGAGCTGTTTTTT.

CDR3 sequence reads: CASSGLAGEAPYYMSGYNEQFF. CDR3 coding DNA: TGTGCCAGCAGCGGACTAGCGGGAGAGGCGCCATATTACATGAGTGGTTACAATGAGCAGTTCTTC. The chain recombines TRBV2 with TRBJ2-1, with 13 bases fitting TRBD2. CDR3 length equals 22 residues. Looked up from germline, CDR1 is SNHLY and CDR2 is FYNNEI. The junction had 24 bases not matched to a gene; V was cut back by 6 bases and J by 4 bases.

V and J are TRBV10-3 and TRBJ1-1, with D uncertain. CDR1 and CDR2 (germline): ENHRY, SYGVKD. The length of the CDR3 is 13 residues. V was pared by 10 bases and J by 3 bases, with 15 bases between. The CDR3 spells CATQPDKDTEAFF. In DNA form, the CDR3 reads TGTGCCACCCAGCCCGACAAGGACACTGAAGCTTTCTTT.

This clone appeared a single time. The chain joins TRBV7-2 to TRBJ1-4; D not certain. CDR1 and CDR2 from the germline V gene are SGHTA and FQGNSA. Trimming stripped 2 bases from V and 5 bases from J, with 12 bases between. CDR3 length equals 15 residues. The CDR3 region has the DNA TGTGCCAGCAGCTTATCTATCGTGAGAAATGAAAAACTGTTTTTT. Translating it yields CASSLSIVRNEKLFF.

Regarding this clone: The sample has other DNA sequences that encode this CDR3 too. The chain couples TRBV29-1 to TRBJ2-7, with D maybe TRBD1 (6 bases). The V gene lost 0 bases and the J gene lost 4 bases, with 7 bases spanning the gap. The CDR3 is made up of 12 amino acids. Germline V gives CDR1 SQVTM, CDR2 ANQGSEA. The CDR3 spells CSVEDRGYEQYF. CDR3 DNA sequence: TGCAGCGTTGAAGACAGGGGTTACGAGCAGTACTTC.

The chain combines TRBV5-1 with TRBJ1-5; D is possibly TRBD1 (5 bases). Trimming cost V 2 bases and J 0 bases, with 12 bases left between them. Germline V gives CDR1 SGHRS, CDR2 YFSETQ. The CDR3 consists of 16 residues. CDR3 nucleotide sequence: TGCGCCAGCAGCTTTGGGGCCGGTAATAGCAATCAGCCCCAGCATTTT. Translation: CASSFGAGNSNQPQHF.

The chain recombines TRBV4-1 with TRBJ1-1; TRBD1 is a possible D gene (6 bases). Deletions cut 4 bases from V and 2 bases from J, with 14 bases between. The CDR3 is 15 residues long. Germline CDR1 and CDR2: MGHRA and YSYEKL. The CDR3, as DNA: TGCGCCAGCAGCCGGTACAGGGCGTCAAACACTGAAGCTTTCTTT. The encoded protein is CASSRYRASNTEAFF.

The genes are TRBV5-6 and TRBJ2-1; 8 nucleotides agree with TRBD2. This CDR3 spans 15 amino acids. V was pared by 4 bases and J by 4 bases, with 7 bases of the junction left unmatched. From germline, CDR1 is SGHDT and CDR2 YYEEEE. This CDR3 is CASSIGLAGYNEQFF. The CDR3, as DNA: TGTGCCAGCAGCATCGGACTAGCTGGGTACAATGAGCAGTTCTTC.

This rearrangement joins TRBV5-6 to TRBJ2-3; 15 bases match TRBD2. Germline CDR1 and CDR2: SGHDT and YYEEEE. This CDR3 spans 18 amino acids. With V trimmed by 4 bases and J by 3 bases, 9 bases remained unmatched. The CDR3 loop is CASSLGAGTSGGTDTQYF. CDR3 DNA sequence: TGTGCCAGCAGCCTGGGAGCCGGGACTAGCGGGGGGACAGATACGCAGTATTTT.

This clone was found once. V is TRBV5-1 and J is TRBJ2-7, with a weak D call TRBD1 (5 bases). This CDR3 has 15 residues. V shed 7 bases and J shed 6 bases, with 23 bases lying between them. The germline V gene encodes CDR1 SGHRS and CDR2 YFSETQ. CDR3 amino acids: CASCPEAKDSCEQYF. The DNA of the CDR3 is TGCGCCAGCTGTCCGGAAGCGAAAGACAGTTGCGAGCAGTACTTC.

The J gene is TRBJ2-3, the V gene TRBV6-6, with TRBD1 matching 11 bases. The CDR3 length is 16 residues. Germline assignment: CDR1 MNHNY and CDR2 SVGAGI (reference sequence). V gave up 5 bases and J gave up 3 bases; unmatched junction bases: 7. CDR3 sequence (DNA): TGTGCCAGCAGTCGGGGACAGGGGGACTCTACAGATACGCAGTATTTT. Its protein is CASSRGQGDSTDTQYF.

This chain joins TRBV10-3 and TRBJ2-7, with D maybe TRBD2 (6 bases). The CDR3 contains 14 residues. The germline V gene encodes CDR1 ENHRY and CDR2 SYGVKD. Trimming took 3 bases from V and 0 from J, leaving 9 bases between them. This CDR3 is CAISDPGGSYEQYF. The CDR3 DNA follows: TGTGCCATCAGTGATCCCGGGGGCTCCTACGAGCAGTACTTC.

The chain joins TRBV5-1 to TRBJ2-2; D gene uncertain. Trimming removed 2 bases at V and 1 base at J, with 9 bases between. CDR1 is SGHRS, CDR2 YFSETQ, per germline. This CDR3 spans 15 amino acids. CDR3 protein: CASSFMPGNTGELFF. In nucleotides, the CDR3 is TGCGCCAGCAGCTTCATGCCAGGGAACACCGGGGAGCTGTTTTTT.

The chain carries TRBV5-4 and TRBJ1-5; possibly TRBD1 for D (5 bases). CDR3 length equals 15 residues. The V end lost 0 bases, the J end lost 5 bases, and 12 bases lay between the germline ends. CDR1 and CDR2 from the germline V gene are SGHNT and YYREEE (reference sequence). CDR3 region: CASSLGREGDQPQHF. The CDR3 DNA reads TGTGCCAGCAGCTTGGGCAGGGAGGGAGATCAGCCCCAGCATTTT. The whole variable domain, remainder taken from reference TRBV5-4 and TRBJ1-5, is ETGVTQSPTHLIKTRGQQVTLRCSSQSGHNTVSWYQQALGQGPQFIFQYYREEENGRGNFPPRFSGLQFPNYSSELNVNALELDDSALYLCASSLGREGDQPQHFGDGTRLSIL.

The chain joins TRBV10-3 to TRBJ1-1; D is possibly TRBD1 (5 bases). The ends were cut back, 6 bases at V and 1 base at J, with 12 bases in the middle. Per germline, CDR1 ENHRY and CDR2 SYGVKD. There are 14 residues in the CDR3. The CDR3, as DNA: TGTGCCATCAGCTATACCAGGGAGAACACTGAAGCTTTCTTT. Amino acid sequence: CAISYTRENTEAFF.

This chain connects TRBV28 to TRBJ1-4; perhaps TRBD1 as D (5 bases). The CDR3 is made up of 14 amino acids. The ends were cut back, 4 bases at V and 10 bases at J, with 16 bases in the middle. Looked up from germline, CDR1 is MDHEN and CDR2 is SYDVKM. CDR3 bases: TGTGCCAGCAGTTCCGGACAAGAGGCTGGAAAACTGTTTTTT. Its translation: CASSSGQEAGKLFF.

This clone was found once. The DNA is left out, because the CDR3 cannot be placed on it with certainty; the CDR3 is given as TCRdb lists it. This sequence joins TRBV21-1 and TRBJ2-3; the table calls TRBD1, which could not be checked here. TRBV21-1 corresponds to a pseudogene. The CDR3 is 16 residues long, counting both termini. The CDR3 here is CASSKVGTGSADTQYF.

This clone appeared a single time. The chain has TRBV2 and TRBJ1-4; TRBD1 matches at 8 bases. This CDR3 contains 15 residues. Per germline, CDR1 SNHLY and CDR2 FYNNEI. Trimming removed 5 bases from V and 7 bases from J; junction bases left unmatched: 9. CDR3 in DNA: TGTGCCAGCAGTCAACGGACAGGGAGGAGTGAAAAACTGTTTTTT. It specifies CASSQRTGRSEKLFF.

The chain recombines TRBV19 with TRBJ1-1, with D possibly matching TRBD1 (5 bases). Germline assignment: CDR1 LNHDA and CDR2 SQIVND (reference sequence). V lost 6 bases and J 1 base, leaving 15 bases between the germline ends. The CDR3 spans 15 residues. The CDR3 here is CASSPPWQGNTEAFF. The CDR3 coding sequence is TGTGCCAGTAGCCCACCTTGGCAGGGGAACACTGAAGCTTTCTTT.

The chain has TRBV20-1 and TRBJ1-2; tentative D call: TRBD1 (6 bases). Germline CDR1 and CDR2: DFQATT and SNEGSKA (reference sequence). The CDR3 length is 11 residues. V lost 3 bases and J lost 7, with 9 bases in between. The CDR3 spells CSARLDSGYTF. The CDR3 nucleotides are TGCAGTGCTAGGCTGGACAGTGGCTACACCTTC.

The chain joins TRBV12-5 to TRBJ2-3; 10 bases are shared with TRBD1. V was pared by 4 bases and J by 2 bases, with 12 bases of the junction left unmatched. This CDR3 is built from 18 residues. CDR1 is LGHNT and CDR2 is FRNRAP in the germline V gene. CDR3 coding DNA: TGTGCTAGTGGTTCCTGGACAGGGGGACCTTCTCTCACAGATACGCAGTATTTT. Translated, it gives CASGSWTGGPSLTDTQYF.

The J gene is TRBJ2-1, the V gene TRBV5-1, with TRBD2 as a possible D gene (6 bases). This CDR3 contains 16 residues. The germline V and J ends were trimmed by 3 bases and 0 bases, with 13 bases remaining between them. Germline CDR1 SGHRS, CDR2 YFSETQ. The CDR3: CASSSSGTLSYNEQFF. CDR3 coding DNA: TGCGCCAGCAGCTCCTCCGGGACTCTCTCCTACAATGAGCAGTTCTTC.

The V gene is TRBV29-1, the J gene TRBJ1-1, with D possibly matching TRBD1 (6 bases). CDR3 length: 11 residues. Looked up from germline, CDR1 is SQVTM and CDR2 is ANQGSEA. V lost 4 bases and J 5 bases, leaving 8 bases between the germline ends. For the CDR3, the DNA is TGCAGCGTTGGGGGGCGGACTGAAGCTTTCTTT. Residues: CSVGGRTEAFF.

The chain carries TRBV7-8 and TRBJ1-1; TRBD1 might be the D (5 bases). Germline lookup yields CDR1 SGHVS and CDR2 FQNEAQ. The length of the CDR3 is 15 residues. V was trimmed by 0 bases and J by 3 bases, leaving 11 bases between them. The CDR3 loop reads CASSLAVRGDTEAFF. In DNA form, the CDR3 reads TGTGCCAGCAGCTTAGCCGTGCGGGGGGACACTGAAGCTTTCTTT.

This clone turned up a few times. The CDR3 region is CASSAGTGDGYTF. CDR3 bases: TGCGCCAGCAGTGCCGGGACAGGAGATGGCTACACCTTC. V gene TRBV10-2 combines with J gene TRBJ1-2, with TRBD1 matching over 8 bases. V dropped 4 bases and J dropped 6; count of bases not matched to a gene: 4. Germline lookup yields CDR1 WSHSY and CDR2 SAAADI. The CDR3 is 13 amino acids.

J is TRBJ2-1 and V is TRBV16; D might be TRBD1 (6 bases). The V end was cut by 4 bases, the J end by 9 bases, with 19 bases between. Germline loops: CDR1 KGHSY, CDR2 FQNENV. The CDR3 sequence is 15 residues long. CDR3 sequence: CASSPSTRGLGEQFF. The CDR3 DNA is TGTGCCAGCAGCCCCTCAACTAGGGGGTTGGGTGAGCAGTTCTTC.

The CDR3 bases are TGTGCCAGCAGCTTAGACGGACAGGGCACGAGAGCAGATACGCAGTATTTT. Amino acids: CASSLDGQGTRADTQYF. This sequence joins TRBV11-2 and TRBJ2-3, with 8 positions matching TRBD1. Germline V gives CDR1 SGHAT, CDR2 FQNNGV. There are 17 residues in the CDR3. The ends lost 0 bases at V and 4 bases at J; junction bases unmatched: 9.

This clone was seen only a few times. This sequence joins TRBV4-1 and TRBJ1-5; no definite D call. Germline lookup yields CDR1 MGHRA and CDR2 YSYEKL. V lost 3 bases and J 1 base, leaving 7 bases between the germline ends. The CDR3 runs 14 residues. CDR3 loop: CASSHYPSNQPQHF. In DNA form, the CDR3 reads TGCGCCAGCAGCCACTACCCAAGCAATCAGCCCCAGCATTTT.

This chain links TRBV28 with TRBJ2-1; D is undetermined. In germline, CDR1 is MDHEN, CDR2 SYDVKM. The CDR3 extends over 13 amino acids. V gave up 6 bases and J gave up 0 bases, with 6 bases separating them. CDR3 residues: CASRSSSYNEQFF. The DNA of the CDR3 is TGTGCCAGCAGGTCTAGCTCCTACAATGAGCAGTTCTTC.